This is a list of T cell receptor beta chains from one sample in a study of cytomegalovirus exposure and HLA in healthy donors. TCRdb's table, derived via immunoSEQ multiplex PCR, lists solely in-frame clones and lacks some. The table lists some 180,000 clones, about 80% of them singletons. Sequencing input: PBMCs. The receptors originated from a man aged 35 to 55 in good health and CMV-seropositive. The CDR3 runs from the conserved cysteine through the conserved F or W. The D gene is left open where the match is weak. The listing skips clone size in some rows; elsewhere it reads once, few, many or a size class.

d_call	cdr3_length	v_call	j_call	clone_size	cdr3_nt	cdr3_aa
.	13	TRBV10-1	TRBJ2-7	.	TGCGCCAGCAGTGAGTCCGGGGTCCACGAGCAGTACTTC	CASSESGVHEQYF
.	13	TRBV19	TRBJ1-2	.	TGTGCCAGTAGTACAGGGATTTTCTATGGCTACACCTTC	CASSTGIFYGYTF
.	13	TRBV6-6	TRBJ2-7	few	TGTGCCAGCAGTTACGCTAGTGACTCCGAGCAGTACTTC	CASSYASDSEQYF
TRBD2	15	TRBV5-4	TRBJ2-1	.	TGTGCCAGCTCAAGGGGTAGCGGGGGGTACAATGAGCAGTTCTTC	CASSRGSGGYNEQFF
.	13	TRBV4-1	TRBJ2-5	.	TGCGCCAGCAGCCCCCGACAGCAAGAGACCCAGTACTTC	CASSPRQQETQYF
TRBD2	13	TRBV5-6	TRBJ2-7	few	TGTGCCAGCAGCTCCGCGGCGGGAGTTGAGCAGTACTTC	CASSSAAGVEQYF
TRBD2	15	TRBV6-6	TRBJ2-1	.	TGTGCCAGCAGTTACTCACTAGCGCCGTACAATGAGCAGTTCTTC	CASSYSLAPYNEQFF
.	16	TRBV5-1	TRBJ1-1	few	TGCGCCAGCAGCTTGGTCGGTGACAGGTTGAACACTGAAGCTTTCTTT	CASSLVGDRLNTEAFF
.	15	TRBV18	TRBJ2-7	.	TGTGCCAGCTCACCACCGAGGTATGATAGCTACGAGCAGTACTTC	CASSPPRYDSYEQYF
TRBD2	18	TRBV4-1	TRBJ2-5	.	TGCGCCAGCAGCCCCCGGAGCCCTAGCGGGGGGCAGTGGGAGACCCAGTACTTC	CASSPRSPSGGQWETQYF
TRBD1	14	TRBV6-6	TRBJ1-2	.	TGTGCCAGCAAGCCCCCCGGGACAGGGTATGGCTACACCTTC	CASKPPGTGYGYTF
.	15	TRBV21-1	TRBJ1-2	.	TGTGCCAGCAGCCAAATGGACAGGGCAGTCTATGGCTACACCTTC	CASSQMDRAVYGYTF
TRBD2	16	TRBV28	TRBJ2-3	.	TGTGCCAGCAGTTGGGGACTAGAAATTAGCACAGATACGCAGTATTTT	CASSWGLEISTDTQYF
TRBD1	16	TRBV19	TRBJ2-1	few	TGTGCCAGTAGTATAGGTGACAGGGGGCGTCTCGGTGAGCAGTTCTTC	CASSIGDRGRLGEQFF
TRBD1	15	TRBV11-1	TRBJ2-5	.	TGTGCCAGCAGCTTAGTTCAGGGGGCGGCGGAGACCCAGTACTTC	CASSLVQGAAETQYF
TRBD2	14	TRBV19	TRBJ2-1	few	TGTGCCAGTAGTAGCGGGGGGGACTACAATGAGCAGTTCTTC	CASSSGGDYNEQFF
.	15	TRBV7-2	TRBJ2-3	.	TGTGCCAGCAGCTTAGAAAGAGCCGCCACAGATACGCAGTATTTT	CASSLERAATDTQYF
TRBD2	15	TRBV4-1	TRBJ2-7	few	TGCGCCAGCAGTAGGGGGGCGGGAGGCACCTACGAGCAGTACTTC	CASSRGAGGTYEQYF